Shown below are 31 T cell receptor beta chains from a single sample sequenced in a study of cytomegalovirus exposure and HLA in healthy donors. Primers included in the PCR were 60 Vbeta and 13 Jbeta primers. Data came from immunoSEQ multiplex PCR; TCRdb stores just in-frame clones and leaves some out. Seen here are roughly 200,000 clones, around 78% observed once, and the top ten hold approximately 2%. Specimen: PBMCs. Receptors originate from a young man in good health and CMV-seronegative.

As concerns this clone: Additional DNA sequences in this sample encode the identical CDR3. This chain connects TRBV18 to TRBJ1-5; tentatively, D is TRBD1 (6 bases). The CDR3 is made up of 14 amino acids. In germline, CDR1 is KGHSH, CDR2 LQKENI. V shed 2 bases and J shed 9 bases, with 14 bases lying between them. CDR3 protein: CASSPDRLERPQHF. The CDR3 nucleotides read TGTGCCAGCTCACCAGACAGGCTCGAGCGGCCCCAGCATTTT.

CDR3 nucleotides: TGCAGCGTTGTCCCCTTGGCGGGGGGAACCTACGAGCAGTACTTC. Translating gives CSVVPLAGGTYEQYF. The rearrangement uses TRBV29-1 and TRBJ2-7; 8 bases match TRBD2. The CDR3 extends over 15 amino acids. CDR1 SQVTM and CDR2 ANQGSEA come from the germline V gene. Trimming cost V 4 bases and J 2 bases; bases outside gene matches: 10.

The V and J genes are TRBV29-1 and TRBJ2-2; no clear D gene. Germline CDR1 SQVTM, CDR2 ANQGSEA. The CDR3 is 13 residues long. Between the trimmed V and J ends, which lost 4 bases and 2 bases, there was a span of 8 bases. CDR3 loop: CSVGDLNTGELFF. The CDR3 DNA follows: TGCAGCGTTGGAGACTTAAACACCGGGGAGCTGTTTTTT.

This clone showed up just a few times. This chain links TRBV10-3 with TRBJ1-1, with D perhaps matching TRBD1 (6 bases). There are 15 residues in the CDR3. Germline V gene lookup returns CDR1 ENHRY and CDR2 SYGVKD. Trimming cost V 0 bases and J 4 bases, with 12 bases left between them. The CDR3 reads CAISESYRVATEAFF. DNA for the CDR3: TGTGCCATCAGTGAGTCGTACAGGGTGGCCACTGAAGCTTTCTTT.

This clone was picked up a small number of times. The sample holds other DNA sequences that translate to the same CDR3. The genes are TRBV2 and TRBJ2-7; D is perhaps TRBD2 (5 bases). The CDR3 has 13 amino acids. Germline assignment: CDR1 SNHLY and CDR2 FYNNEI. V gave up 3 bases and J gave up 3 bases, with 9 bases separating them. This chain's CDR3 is CASSDSGNYEQYF. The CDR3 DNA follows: TGTGCCAGCAGTGATTCGGGAAACTACGAGCAGTACTTC.

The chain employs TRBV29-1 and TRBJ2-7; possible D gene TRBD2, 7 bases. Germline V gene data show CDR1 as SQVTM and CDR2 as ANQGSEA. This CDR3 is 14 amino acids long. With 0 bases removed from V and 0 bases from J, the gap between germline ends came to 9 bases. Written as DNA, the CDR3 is TGCAGCGTTGAAGAGGGGGGGCCCTCCTACGAGCAGTACTTC. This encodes CSVEEGGPSYEQYF.

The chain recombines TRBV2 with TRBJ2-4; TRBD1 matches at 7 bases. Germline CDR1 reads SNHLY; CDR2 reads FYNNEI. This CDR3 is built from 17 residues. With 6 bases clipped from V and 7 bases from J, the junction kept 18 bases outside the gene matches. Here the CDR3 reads CASSPKRDSGFGNIQYF. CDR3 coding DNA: TGTGCCAGCAGCCCTAAAAGGGACAGTGGGTTTGGGAACATTCAGTACTTC.

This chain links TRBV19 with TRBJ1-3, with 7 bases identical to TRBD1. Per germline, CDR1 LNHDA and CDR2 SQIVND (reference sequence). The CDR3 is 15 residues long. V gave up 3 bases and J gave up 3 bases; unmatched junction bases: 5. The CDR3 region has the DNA TGTGCCAGTAGTATTACAGGGGCTTATGGAAACACCATATATTTT. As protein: CASSITGAYGNTIYF.

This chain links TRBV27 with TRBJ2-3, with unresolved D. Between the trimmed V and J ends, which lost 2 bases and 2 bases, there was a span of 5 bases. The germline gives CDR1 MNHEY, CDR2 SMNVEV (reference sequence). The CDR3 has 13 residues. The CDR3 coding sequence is TGTGCCAGCAGTTTAACGGTCACAGATACGCAGTATTTT. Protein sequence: CASSLTVTDTQYF.

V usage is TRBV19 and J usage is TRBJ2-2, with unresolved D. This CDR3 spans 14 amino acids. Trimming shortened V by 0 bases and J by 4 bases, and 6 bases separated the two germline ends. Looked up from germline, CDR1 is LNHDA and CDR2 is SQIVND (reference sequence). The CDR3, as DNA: TGTGCCAGTAGTATAGACAGGTTCACCGGGGAGCTGTTTTTT. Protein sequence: CASSIDRFTGELFF.

The CDR3 loop reads CASSSPLSGTQYF. CDR3 DNA: TGCGCCAGCAGCTCACCCTTATCGGGGACCCAGTACTTC. J is TRBJ2-5 and V is TRBV5-1; D uncertain. Trimming stripped 3 bases from V and 7 bases from J, with 13 bases between. This CDR3 is built from 13 residues. Germline values: CDR1 SGHRS, CDR2 YFSETQ.

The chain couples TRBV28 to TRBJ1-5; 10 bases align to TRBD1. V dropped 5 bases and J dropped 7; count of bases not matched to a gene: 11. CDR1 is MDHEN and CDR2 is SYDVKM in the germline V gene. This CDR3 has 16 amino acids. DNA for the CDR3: TGTGCCAGCAGTCCCACGGACAGGGGGTTTGGGCAGCCCCAGCATTTT. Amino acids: CASSPTDRGFGQPQHF.

CDR3 sequence reads: CASSPSNTEAFF. The CDR3 DNA is TGTGCCAGCAGTCCGTCGAACACTGAAGCTTTCTTT. The chain joins TRBV6-6 to TRBJ1-1; D gene ambiguous. This CDR3 region has 12 residues. Looked up from germline, CDR1 is MNHNY and CDR2 is SVGAGI (reference sequence). V was shortened by 5 bases and J by 1 base, with 5 bases between the two germline ends.

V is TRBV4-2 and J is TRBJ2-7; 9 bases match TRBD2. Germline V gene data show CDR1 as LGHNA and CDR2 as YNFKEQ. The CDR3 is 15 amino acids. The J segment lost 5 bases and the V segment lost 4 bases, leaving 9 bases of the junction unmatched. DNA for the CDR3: TGTGCCAGCAGCCCCTTAGCGGGAGTACGACACGAGCAGTACTTC. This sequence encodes CASSPLAGVRHEQYF.

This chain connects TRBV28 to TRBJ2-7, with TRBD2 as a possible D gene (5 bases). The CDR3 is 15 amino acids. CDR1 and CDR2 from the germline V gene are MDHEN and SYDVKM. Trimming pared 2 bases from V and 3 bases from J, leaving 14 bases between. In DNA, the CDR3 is TGTGCCAGCAGTTTAAAGTATGAGGGAGTCTACGAGCAGTACTTC. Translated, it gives CASSLKYEGVYEQYF.

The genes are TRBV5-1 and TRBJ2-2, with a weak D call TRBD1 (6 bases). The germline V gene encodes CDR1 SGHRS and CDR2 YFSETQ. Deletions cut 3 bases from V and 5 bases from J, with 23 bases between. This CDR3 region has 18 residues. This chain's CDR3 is CASSSDSHLNSGTGELFF. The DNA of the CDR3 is TGCGCCAGCAGCTCGGACAGCCACCTAAACTCGGGGACCGGGGAGCTGTTTTTT.

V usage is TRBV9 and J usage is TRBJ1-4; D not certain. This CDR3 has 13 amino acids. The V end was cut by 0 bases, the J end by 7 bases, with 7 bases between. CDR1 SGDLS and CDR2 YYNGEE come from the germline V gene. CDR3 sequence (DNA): TGTGCCAGCAGCGTAGGCGGAGTTGAAAAACTGTTTTTT. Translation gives CASSVGGVEKLFF.

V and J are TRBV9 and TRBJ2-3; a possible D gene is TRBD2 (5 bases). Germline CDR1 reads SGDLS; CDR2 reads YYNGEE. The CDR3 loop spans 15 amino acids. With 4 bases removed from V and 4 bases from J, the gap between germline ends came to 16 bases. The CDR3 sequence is CASSPLVAGADTQYF. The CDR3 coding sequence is TGTGCCAGCAGCCCACTAGTGGCTGGGGCAGATACGCAGTATTTT.

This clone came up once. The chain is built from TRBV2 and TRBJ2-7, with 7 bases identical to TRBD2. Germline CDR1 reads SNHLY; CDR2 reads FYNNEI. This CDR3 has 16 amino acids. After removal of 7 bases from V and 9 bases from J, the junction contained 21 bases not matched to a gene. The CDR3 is CASTKEASGRVEGQYF. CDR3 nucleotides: TGTGCCAGCACCAAAGAGGCTAGCGGTAGGGTCGAGGGGCAGTACTTC.

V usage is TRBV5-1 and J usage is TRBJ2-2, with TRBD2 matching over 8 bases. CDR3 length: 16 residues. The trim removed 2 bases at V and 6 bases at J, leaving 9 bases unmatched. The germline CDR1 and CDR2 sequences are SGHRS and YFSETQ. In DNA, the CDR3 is TGCGCCAGCAGCTTAGCGGAAGCGGGAGTGGCCGGGGAGCTGTTTTTT. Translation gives CASSLAEAGVAGELFF.

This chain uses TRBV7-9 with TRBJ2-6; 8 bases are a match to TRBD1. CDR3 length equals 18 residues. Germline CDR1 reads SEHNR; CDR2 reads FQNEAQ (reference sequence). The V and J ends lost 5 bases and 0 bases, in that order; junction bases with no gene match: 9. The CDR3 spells CASSKQGVLPSGANVLTF. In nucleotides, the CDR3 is TGTGCCAGCAGCAAACAGGGGGTGCTACCCTCTGGGGCCAACGTCCTGACTTTC.

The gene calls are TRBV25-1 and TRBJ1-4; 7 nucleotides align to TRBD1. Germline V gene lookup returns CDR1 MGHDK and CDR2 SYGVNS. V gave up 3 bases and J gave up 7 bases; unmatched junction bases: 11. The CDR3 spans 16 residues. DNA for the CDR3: TGTGCCAGCAGTGAGGTAACAGGGGCAGAGAGTGAAAAACTGTTTTTT. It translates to CASSEVTGAESEKLFF.

The CDR3 DNA reads TGTGCCACACCGAGGATGACGAACACTGAAGCTTTCTTT. Its protein product is CATPRMTNTEAFF. The genes are TRBV6-1 and TRBJ1-1; D uncertain. Germline assignment: CDR1 MNHNS and CDR2 SASEGT. The CDR3 loop spans 13 amino acids. The V gene lost 10 bases and the J gene lost 1 base, with 13 bases spanning the gap.

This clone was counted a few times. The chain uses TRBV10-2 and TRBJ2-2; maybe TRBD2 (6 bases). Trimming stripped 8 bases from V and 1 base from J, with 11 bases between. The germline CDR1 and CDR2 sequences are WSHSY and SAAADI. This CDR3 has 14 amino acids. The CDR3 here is CASLWGENTGELFF. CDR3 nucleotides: TGCGCCAGCCTCTGGGGGGAGAACACCGGGGAGCTGTTTTTT.

CDR3 protein: CASSIRQGNTEAFF. The CDR3 DNA sequence: TGTGCCAGTAGTATACGACAGGGGAACACTGAAGCTTTCTTT. The chain recombines TRBV19 with TRBJ1-1; TRBD1 matches 7 bases. V lost 2 bases and J lost 1; bases outside the gene matches: 1. This CDR3 spans 14 amino acids. Germline values: CDR1 LNHDA, CDR2 SQIVND (reference sequence).

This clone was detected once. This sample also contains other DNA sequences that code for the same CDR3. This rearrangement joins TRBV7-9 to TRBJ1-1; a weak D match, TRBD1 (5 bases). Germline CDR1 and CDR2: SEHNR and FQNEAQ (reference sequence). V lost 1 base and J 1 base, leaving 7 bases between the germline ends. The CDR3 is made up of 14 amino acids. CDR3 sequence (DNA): TGTGCCAGCAGCTTAGTTACAGGGAACACTGAAGCTTTCTTT. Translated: CASSLVTGNTEAFF. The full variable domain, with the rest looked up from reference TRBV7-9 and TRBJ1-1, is DTGVSQNPRHKITKRGQNVTFRCDPISEHNRLYWYRQTLGQGPEFLTYFQNEAQLEKSRLLSDRFSAERPKGSFSTLEIQRTEQGDSAMYLCASSLVTGNTEAFFGQGTRLTVV.

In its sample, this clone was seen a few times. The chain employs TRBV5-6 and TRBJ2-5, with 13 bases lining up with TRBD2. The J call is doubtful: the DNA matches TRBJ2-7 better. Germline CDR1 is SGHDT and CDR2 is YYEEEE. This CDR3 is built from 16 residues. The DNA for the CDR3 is TGTGCCAGCAGCGCGGGACTAGCGGGGAGCTCCTACGAGCAGTACTTC. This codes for CASSAGLAGSSYEQYF.

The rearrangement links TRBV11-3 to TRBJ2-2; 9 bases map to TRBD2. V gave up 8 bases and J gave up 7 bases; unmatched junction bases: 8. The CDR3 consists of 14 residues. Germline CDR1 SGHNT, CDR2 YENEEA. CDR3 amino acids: CASAPTAGGGELFF. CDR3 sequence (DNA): TGTGCCAGCGCCCCCACAGCGGGGGGCGGGGAGCTGTTTTTT. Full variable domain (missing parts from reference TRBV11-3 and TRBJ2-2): EAGVVQSPRYKIIEKKQPVAFWCNPISGHNTLYWYLQNLGQGPELLIRYENEEAVDDSQLPKDRFSAERLKGVDSTLKIQPAELGDSAVYLCASAPTAGGGELFFGEGSRLTVL.

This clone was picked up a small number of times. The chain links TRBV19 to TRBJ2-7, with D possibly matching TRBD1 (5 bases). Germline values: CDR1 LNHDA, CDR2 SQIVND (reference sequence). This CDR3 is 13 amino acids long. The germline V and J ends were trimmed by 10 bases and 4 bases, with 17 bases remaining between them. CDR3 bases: TGTGCCACATCAGGGCCCGCTAATTACGAGCAGTACTTC. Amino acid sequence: CATSGPANYEQYF.

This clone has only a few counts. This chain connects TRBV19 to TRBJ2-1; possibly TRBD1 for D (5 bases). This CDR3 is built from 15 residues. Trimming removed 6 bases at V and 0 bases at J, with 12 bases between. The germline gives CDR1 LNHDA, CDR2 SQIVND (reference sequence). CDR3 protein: CASSFNQGSYNEQFF. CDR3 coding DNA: TGTGCCAGTAGCTTTAACCAGGGCTCCTACAATGAGCAGTTCTTC.

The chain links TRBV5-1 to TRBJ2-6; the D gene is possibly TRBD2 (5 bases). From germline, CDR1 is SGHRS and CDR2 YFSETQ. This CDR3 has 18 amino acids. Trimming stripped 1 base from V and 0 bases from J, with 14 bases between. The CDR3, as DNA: TGCGCCAGCAGCTTGCCCACACGGGGAGACTCTGGGGCCAACGTCCTGACTTTC. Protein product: CASSLPTRGDSGANVLTF.